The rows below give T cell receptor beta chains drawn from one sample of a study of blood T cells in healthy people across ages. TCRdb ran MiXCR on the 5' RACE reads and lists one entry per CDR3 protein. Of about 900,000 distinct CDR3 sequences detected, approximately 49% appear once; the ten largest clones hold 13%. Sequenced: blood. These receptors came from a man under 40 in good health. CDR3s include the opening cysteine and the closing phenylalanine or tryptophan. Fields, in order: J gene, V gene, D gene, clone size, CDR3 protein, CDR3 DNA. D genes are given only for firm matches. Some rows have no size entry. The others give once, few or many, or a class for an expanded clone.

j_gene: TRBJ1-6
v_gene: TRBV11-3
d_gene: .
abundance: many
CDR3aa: CASRGVSNNSPLHF
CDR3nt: TGTGCCAGCAGGGGGGTATCAAATAATTCACCCCTCCACTTT

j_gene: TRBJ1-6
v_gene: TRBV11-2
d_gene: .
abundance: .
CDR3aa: CASSPALNSPLHF
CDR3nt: TGTGCCAGCAGCCCGGCCCTTAATTCACCCCTCCACTTT

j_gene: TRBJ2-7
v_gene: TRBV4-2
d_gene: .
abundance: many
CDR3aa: CASSQGFSDYEQYF
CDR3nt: TGTGCCAGCAGCCAGGGGTTTAGCGACTACGAGCAGTACTTC

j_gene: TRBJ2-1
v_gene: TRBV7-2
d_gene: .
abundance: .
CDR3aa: CASSLGGGFEQFF
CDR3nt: TGTGCCAGCAGCTTAGGGGGCGGGTTTGAGCAGTTCTTC

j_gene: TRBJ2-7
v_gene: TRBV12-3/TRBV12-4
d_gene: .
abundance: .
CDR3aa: CASSLGELAYEQYF
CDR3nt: TGTGCCAGCAGTTTAGGGGAGCTGGCCTACGAGCAGTACTTC

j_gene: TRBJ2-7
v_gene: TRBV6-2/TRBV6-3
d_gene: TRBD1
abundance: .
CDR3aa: CASSFDKQGASNEQYF
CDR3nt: TGTGCCAGCAGTTTCGACAAACAGGGGGCCAGCAACGAGCAGTACTTC

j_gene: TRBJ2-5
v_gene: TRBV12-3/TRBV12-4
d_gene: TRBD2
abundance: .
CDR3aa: CASSTSGAIQETQYF
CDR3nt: TGTGCCAGCAGCACTAGCGGCGCGATCCAAGAGACCCAGTACTTC

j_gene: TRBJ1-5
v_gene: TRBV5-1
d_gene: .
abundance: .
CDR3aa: CVTPGPENQPQHF
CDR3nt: TGCGTGACCCCGGGACCGGAGAATCAGCCCCAGCATTTT

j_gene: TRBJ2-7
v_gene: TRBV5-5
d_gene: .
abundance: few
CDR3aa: CASSLEGHPYEQYF
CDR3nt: TGTGCCAGCAGCTTGGAGGGGCACCCCTACGAGCAGTACTTC

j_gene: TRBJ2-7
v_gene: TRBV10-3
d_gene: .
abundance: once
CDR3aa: CAISKSQAGEQYF
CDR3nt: TGTGCCATCAGTAAGTCACAGGCGGGGGAGCAGTACTTC

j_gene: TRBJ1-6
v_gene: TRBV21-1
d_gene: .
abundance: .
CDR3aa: CASSKGQLPFNSPLHF
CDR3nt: TGTGCCAGCAGCAAAGGGCAGCTACCATTTAATTCACCCCTCCACTTT

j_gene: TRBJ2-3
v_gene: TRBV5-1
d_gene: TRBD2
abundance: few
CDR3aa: CASSSGQSGGITDTQYF
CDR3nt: TGCGCCAGCAGCAGTGGGCAGAGCGGGGGGATCACAGATACGCAGTATTTT

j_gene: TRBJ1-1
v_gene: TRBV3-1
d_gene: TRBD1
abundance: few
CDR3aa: CASSQAHRGRKTEAFF
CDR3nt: TGTGCCAGCAGCCAAGCCCACAGGGGAAGAAAAACTGAAGCTTTCTTT

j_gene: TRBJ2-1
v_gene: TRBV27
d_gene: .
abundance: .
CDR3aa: CASSLMGIYNEQFF
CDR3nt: TGTGCCAGCAGTTTAATGGGGATTTACAATGAGCAGTTCTTC

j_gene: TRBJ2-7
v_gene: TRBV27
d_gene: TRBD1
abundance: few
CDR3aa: CASSGWGQAPSYEQYF
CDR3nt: TGTGCCAGCAGTGGATGGGGACAGGCCCCATCCTACGAGCAGTACTTC

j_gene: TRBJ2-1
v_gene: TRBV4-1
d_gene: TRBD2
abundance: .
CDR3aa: CASRRAGGAYNEQFF
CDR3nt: TGCGCCAGCAGGAGAGCCGGGGGGGCCTACAATGAGCAGTTCTTC

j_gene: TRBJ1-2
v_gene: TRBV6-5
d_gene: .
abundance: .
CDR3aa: CASSKALGKGYTF
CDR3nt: TGTGCCAGCTCCAAGGCCCTGGGGAAGGGCTACACCTTC

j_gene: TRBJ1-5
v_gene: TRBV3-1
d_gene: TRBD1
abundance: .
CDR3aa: CASSHGQGGQPQHF
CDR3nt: TGTGCCAGCAGCCATGGACAGGGTGGGCAGCCCCAGCATTTT

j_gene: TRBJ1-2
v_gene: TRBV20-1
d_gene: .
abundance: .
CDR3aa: CSARDLKRLHHYGYTF
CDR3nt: TGCAGTGCTAGAGATTTGAAAAGGCTACACCACTATGGCTACACCTTC

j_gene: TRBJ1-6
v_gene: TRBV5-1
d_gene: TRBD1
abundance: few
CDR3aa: CASSGGDRASPLHF
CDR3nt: TGCGCCAGCAGCGGAGGGGACAGGGCTTCACCCCTCCACTTT

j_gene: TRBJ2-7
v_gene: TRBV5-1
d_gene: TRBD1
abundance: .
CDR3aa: CASSVWTGGVYEQYF
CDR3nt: TGCGCCAGCAGCGTATGGACAGGGGGCGTCTACGAGCAGTACTTC

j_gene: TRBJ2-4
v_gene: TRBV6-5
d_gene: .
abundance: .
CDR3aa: CASSPRELGKNIQYF
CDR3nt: TGTGCCAGCAGCCCTCGGGAACTGGGCAAAAACATTCAGTACTTC

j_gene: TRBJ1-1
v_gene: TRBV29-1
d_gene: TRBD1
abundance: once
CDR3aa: CSVRTGGTEAFF
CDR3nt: TGCAGCGTCCGGACAGGGGGCACTGAAGCTTTCTTT

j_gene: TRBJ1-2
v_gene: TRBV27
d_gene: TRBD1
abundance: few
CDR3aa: CASSALADRGLYDGYTF
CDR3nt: TGTGCCAGCAGTGCCTTAGCGGACAGGGGGTTATACGATGGCTACACCTTC

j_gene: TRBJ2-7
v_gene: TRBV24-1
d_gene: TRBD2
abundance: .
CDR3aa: CAASDYSSGAEQYF
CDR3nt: TGTGCCGCCAGTGATTACAGTAGCGGGGCCGAGCAGTACTTC

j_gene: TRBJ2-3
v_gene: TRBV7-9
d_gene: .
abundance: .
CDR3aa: CASSPRQESASTDTQYF
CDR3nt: TGTGCCAGCTCCCCAAGGCAGGAATCCGCTAGCACAGATACGCAGTATTTT

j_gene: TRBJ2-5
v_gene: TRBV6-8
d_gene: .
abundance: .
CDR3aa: CATQPCKETQYF
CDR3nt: TGTGCCACCCAACCCTGTAAAGAGACCCAGTACTTC

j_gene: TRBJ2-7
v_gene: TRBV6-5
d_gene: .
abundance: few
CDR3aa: CASRPGGPSYEQYF
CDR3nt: TGTGCCAGCAGGCCTGGGGGTCCCTCCTACGAGCAGTACTTC

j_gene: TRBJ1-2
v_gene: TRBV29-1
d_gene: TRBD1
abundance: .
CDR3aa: CSVAKQGVVYGYTF
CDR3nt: TGCAGCGTAGCCAAACAGGGGGTGGTCTATGGCTACACCTTC

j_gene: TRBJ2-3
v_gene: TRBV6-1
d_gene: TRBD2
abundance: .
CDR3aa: CASRGGERWSTDTQYF
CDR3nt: TGTGCCAGCCGGGGGGGAGAGAGGTGGAGCACAGATACGCAGTATTTT

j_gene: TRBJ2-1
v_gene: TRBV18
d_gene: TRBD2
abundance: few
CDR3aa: CASSPWSGGPIPNEQFF
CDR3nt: TGTGCCAGCTCACCGTGGAGCGGGGGCCCGATTCCCAATGAGCAGTTCTTC

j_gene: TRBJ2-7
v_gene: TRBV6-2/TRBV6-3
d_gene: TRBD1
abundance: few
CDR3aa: CASSLFRQGAYEQYF
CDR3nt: TGTGCCAGCAGCCTTTTTCGACAGGGGGCCTACGAGCAGTACTTC

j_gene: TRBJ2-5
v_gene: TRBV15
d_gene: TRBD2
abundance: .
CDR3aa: CATSRAPSGQETQYF
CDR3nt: TGTGCCACCAGCAGAGCTCCTAGCGGACAAGAGACCCAGTACTTC

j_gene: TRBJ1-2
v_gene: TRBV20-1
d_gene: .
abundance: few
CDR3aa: CSARERTGLGYGYTF
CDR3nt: TGCAGTGCTAGAGAAAGGACCGGCTTGGGCTATGGCTACACCTTC

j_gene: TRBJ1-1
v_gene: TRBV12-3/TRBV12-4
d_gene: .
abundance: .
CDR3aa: CASRPGHGTEAFF
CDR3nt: TGTGCCAGCAGGCCAGGCCATGGCACTGAAGCTTTCTTT

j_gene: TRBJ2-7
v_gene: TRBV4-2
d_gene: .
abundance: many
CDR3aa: CASSQGPSYEQYF
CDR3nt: TGCGCCAGCAGCCAAGGCCCCTCCTACGAGCAGTACTTC

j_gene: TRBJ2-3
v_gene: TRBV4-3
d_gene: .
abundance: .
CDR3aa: CASSQEEGAIDTQYF
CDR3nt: TGCGCCAGCAGCCAAGAGGAGGGGGCCATAGATACGCAGTATTTT

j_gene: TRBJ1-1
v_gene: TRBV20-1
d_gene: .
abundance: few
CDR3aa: CSARDPASSGVDAFF
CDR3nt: TGCAGTGCTAGAGATCCGGCCTCAAGTGGGGTAGACGCTTTCTTT

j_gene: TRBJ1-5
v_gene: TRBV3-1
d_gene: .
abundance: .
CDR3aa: CASSQAQGIQPQHF
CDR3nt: TGTGCCAGCAGCCAAGCCCAGGGAATTCAGCCCCAGCATTTT

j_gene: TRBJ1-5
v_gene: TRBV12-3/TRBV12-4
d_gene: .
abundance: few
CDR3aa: CASSPQVSNQPQHF
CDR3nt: TGTGCCAGCAGCCCGCAGGTCAGCAATCAGCCCCAGCATTTT

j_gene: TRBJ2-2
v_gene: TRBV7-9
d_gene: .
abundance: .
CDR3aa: CASSPTRSPGELFF
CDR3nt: TGTGCCAGCAGCCCAACCCGGTCCCCCGGGGAGCTGTTTTTT

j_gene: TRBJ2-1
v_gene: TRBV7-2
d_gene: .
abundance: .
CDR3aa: CASSFKTGVPYNEQFF
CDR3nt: TGTGCCAGCAGCTTCAAGACGGGGGTTCCTTACAATGAGCAGTTCTTC

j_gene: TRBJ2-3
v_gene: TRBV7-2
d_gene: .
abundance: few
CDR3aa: CASSLTAGRTDTQYF
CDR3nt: TGTGCCAGCAGCTTAACTGCAGGGCGCACAGATACGCAGTATTTT

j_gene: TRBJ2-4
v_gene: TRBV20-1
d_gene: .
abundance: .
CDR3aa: CSARPGAENIQYF
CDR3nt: TGCAGTGCTAGGCCGGGGGCGGAAAACATTCAGTACTTC

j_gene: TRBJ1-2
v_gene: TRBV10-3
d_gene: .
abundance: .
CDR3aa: CAIEIGPLHGYTF
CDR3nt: TGTGCCATCGAGATCGGGCCACTTCATGGCTACACCTTC

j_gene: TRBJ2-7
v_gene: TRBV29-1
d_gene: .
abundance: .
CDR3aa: CSALGRGSSYEQYF
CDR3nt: TGCAGCGCCTTGGGACGGGGGAGCTCCTACGAGCAGTACTTC

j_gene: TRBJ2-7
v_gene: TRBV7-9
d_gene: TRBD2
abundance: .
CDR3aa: CASSAASGTDYEQYF
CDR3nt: TGTGCCAGCAGCGCCGCTAGCGGAACCGATTACGAGCAGTACTTC

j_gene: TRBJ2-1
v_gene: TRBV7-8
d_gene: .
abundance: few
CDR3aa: CASSLKGHEQFF
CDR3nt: TGTGCCAGCAGCTTAAAGGGCCATGAGCAGTTCTTC